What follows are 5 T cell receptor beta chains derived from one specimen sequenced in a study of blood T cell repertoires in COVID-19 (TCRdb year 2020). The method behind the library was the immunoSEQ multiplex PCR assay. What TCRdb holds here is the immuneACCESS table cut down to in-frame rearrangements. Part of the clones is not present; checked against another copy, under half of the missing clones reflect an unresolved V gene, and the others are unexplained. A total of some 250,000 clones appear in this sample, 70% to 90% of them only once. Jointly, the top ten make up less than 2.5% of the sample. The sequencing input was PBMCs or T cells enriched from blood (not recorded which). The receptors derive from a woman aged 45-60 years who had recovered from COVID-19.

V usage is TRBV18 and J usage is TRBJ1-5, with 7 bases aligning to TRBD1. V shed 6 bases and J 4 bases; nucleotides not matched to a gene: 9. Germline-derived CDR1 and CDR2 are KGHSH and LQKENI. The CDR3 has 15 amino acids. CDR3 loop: CASSLPDRINQPQHF. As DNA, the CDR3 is TGTGCCAGCTCCCTACCGGACAGGATAAATCAGCCCCAGCATTTT.

In nucleotides, the CDR3 is TGTGCCAGCAGTGACTCACTTGGGAACACCGGGGAGCTGTTTTTT. This codes for CASSDSLGNTGELFF. This chain connects TRBV6-4 to TRBJ2-2; D call uncertain. Germline lookup yields CDR1 MRHNA and CDR2 SNTAGT. The V end was cut by 0 bases, the J end by 1 base, with 6 bases between. The CDR3 is 15 amino acids.

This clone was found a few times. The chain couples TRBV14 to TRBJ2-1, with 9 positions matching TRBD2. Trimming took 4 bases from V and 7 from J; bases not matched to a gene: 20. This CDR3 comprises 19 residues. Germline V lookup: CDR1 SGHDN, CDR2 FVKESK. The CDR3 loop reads CASSPGPGLANGLRNEQFF. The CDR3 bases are TGTGCCAGCAGCCCGGGACCGGGACTAGCAAATGGTCTTAGAAATGAGCAGTTCTTC.

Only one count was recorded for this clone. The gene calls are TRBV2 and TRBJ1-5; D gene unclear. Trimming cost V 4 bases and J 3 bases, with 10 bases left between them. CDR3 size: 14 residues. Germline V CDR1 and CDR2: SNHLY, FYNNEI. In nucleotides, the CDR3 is TGTGCCAGCAGTGGGGCCGGATACAATCAGCCCCAGCATTTT. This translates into CASSGAGYNQPQHF.

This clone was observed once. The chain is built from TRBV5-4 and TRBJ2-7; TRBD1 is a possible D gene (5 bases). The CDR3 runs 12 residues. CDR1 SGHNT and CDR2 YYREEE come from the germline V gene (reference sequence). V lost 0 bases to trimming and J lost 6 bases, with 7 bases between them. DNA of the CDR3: TGTGCCAGCAGCTTGGCAGGGCTCGAGCAGTACTTC. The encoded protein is CASSLAGLEQYF.